These 21 T cell receptor beta chains were sequenced from one sample in a study of kidney transplant recipient with SARS-CoV-2 infection. Each CDR3 protein gets one entry after TCRdb re-called the reads with MiXCR. The sample lists roughly 230,000 distinct CDR3 sequences; less than 35% were seen once. The input for sequencing was a blood sample, taken at baseline and around day 110 from a kidney transplant recipient. The origin of the receptors is a male patient younger than 45 who had COVID-19 and was a kidney transplant recipient. Some T cells may be provided by the graft donor.

The V gene is TRBV3-1, the J gene TRBJ1-1; no reliable D call. Germline lookup yields CDR1 LGHDT and CDR2 YNNKEL (reference sequence). V was trimmed by 5 bases and J by 4 bases, leaving 23 bases between them. The CDR3 is 17 residues long. CDR3 loop: CASSTYHPISIRTEAFF. CDR3 in DNA: TGTGCCAGCAGCACCTATCATCCCATTTCAATTCGCACTGAAGCTTTCTTT.

This clonotype has at least ten counts. The J gene is TRBJ1-2, the V gene TRBV5-1, with D hard to call. The V end lost 6 bases, the J end lost 3 bases, and 21 bases lay between the germline ends. The germline CDR1 and CDR2 sequences are SGHRS and YFSETQ. CDR3 length: 16 residues. The CDR3 DNA sequence: TGCGCCAGCACCCCGGAGGGAGGGTATTCTGACTATGGCTACACCTTC. This codes for CASTPEGGYSDYGYTF.

This clonotype came up many times. DNA for the CDR3: TGTGCCAGCAGCCAAGAAATGTCGTTCTATGGCTACACCTTC. Translating it yields CASSQEMSFYGYTF. The chain is built from TRBV3-1 and TRBJ1-2, with D unclear. V lost 0 bases and J lost 4, with 9 bases in between. This CDR3 region has 14 residues. Germline values: CDR1 LGHDT, CDR2 YNNKEL (reference sequence).

There are many counts of this clonotype. V is TRBV20-1 and J is TRBJ2-7; 9 bases are a match to TRBD1. The ends lost 7 bases at V and 10 bases at J; junction bases unmatched: 8. Per the germline V gene, CDR1 is DFQATT and CDR2 is SNEGSKA (reference sequence). The CDR3 runs 11 residues. DNA of the CDR3: TGCAGTGTTATACAGGGGGCGGAACAGTACTTC. Its translation: CSVIQGAEQYF.

The sample holds many counts of this clonotype. The chain couples TRBV2 to TRBJ1-2; D is undetermined. The CDR3 is 15 amino acids. Trimming shortened V by 0 bases and J by 3 bases, and 11 bases separated the two germline ends. The germline V gene encodes CDR1 SNHLY and CDR2 FYNNEI. The CDR3, as DNA: TGTGCCAGCAGTGAAGCCGGTGTTTTGGACTATGGCTACACCTTC. This translates into CASSEAGVLDYGYTF. Full variable domain (missing parts from reference TRBV2 and TRBJ1-2): EPEVTQTPSHQVTQMGQEVILRCVPISNHLYFYWYRQILGQKVEFLVSFYNNEISEKSEIFDDQFSVERPDGSNFTLKIRSTKLEDSAMYFCASSEAGVLDYGYTFGSGTRLTVV.

In the case of this clonotype: A much larger clone differs from this one at a single base, so this may be a read error. The chain links TRBV4-3 to TRBJ2-2, with TRBD2 matching over 7 bases. CDR1 is LGHNA, CDR2 YSLEER, per germline. CDR3 length equals 17 residues. The CDR3 DNA follows: TGCGCCAGCGGCCAAGACCCCGCGGGGGCGAACACCGGGGAGCTGTTTTTT. Its protein product is CASGQDPAGANTGELFF.

Details on this clonotype: A read error is possible here, since a much larger clone lies one base away. The CDR3 DNA reads TGCAGTGCTACCCCCGCATCTACTGGGCGCCACGAGCAGTACTTC. It encodes CSATPASTGRHEQYF. The rearrangement uses TRBV20-1 and TRBJ2-3; unclear D gene. The tail of the sequence fits TRBJ2-7 better, so the J call may be wrong. This CDR3 is built from 15 residues. Germline V lookup: CDR1 DFQATT, CDR2 SNEGSKA (reference sequence).

This clonotype was seen many times. This chain links TRBV28 with TRBJ1-4; 7 bases are a match to TRBD1. V shed 6 bases, J shed 2 bases, and the junction held 6 bases outside the gene matches. Germline V gives CDR1 MDHEN, CDR2 SYDVKM. The CDR3 runs 15 residues. CDR3 loop: CASSRDRVTNEKLFF. Written as DNA, the CDR3 is TGTGCCAGCAGCCGAGACAGGGTTACTAATGAAAAACTGTTTTTT.

This clonotype was detected many times. V and J are TRBV3-1 and TRBJ1-4; no clear D gene. This CDR3 has 15 residues. V was clipped by 0 bases and J by 7 bases, with 12 bases between them. CDR1 and CDR2 (germline): LGHDT, YNNKEL (reference sequence). This chain's CDR3 is CASSQDSSGTEKLFF. The CDR3 DNA sequence: TGTGCCAGCAGCCAAGACAGTAGCGGCACTGAAAAACTGTTTTTT.

This clonotype was counted many times. The chain recombines TRBV19 with TRBJ2-5; D is undetermined. V shed 3 bases and J shed 5 bases, with 16 bases lying between them. The CDR3 has 15 amino acids. CDR1 is LNHDA, CDR2 SQIVND, per germline (reference sequence). CDR3 nucleotides: TGTGCCAGTAGTATTATGTATGGGTTGGGGGAGACCCAGTACTTC. It translates to CASSIMYGLGETQYF.

The table lists this clonotype with many counts. J is TRBJ1-2 and V is TRBV24-1; D is possibly TRBD1 (5 bases). This CDR3 spans 17 amino acids. The V end lost 6 bases, the J end lost 4 bases, and 23 bases lay between the germline ends. Germline assignment: CDR1 KGHDR and CDR2 SFDVKD. CDR3 nucleotides: TGTGCCACCAGTTCTGGGGCTAGTACCAGAAAGACCTATGGCTACACCTTC. It is translated as CATSSGASTRKTYGYTF.

This clonotype showed up many times. The V call is TRBV9, the J call TRBJ1-6; perhaps TRBD1 as D (6 bases). Per the germline V gene, CDR1 is SGDLS and CDR2 is YYNGEE. V was clipped by 0 bases and J by 8 bases, with 9 bases between them. This CDR3 comprises 14 residues. The chain's CDR3 is CASSVEQGYSPLHF. Here the CDR3 DNA reads TGTGCCAGCAGCGTAGAACAGGGCTATTCACCCCTCCACTTT.

This clonotype was seen only a few times. The chain couples TRBV30 to TRBJ1-2, with D unclear. The CDR3 is 16 amino acids. CDR1 GTSNPN and CDR2 SVGIG come from the germline V gene (reference sequence). Trimming removed 5 bases at V and 4 bases at J, with 23 bases between. The CDR3 sequence is CAWAIMRYRKTYGYTF. CDR3 nucleotide sequence: TGTGCCTGGGCTATAATGCGTTATAGAAAGACCTATGGCTACACCTTC.

Worth noting for this clonotype: A much larger clone is a single base away; this may be a read error. The chain employs TRBV9 and TRBJ1-2; D uncertain. The CDR3 length is 16 residues. The germline V and J ends were trimmed by 7 bases and 4 bases, with 23 bases remaining between them. Germline V lookup: CDR1 SGDLS, CDR2 YYNGEE. The chain's CDR3 is CASEHEYSRKTYGYTF. CDR3 nucleotide sequence: TGTGCCAGCGAACACGAGTACTCAAGAAAGACCTATGGCTACACCTTC.

The V call is TRBV10-3, the J call TRBJ2-6, with a possible D match to TRBD1 (5 bases). Trimming shortened V by 2 bases and J by 0 bases, and 8 bases separated the two germline ends. Germline V lookup: CDR1 ENHRY, CDR2 SYGVKD. The CDR3 runs 16 residues. CDR3 nucleotide sequence: TGTGCCATCAGTGAGATTCAGGGCTCTGGGGCCAACGTCCTGACTTTC. This sequence encodes CAISEIQGSGANVLTF.

This clonotype was detected ten times or more. The rearrangement links TRBV6-5 to TRBJ1-2; D gene ambiguous. Germline CDR1 and CDR2: MNHEY and SVGAGI. V was clipped by 7 bases and J by 3 bases, with 18 bases between them. The CDR3 runs 15 residues. The CDR3 DNA reads TGTGCCAGCACCGAAAACGTAGGTGGGGACTATGGCTACACCTTC. Its translation is CASTENVGGDYGYTF.

This clonotype was detected ten times or more. V is TRBV9 and J is TRBJ1-2, with D unclear. V lost 3 bases and J 3 bases, leaving 15 bases between the germline ends. This CDR3 has 15 residues. Germline values: CDR1 SGDLS, CDR2 YYNGEE. CDR3 in DNA: TGTGCCAGCAGCGGTGGGCGGAGCGTAGACTATGGCTACACCTTC. As protein: CASSGGRSVDYGYTF.

On this clonotype: A read error may be the cause here, since a much bigger clone is one base away. This CDR3 fails to terminate in the conserved phenylalanine or tryptophan, so it likely reflects a read error. The chain uses TRBV3-1 and TRBJ1-6; D is perhaps TRBD1 (5 bases). V lost 7 bases and J lost 10, with 17 bases in between. The CDR3 consists of 14 residues. Germline CDR1 LGHDT, CDR2 YNNKEL (reference sequence). CDR3 amino acids: CASTGDGRVSPLHL. In DNA, the CDR3 is TGTGCCAGCACCGGTGACGGCAGGGTCTCACCCCTCCACCTT.

This clonotype was observed at least ten times. V and J are TRBV27 and TRBJ2-7, with D unresolved. Germline V gene sequence: CDR1 MNHEY, CDR2 SMNVEV (reference sequence). The CDR3 consists of 13 residues. V lost 5 bases, J lost 2 bases, and 10 bases lay in between. CDR3: CASSVKGPYEQYF. The DNA for the CDR3 is TGTGCCAGCAGTGTGAAGGGCCCCTACGAGCAGTACTTC.

This clonotype was seen ten or more times. This chain links TRBV19 with TRBJ2-2, with TRBD1 identical over 10 bases. The germline gives CDR1 LNHDA, CDR2 SQIVND (reference sequence). This CDR3 comprises 15 residues. Trimming removed 6 bases from V and 4 bases from J; junction bases left unmatched: 5. CDR3 in DNA: TGTGCCAGTAGAAGGACAGGGGGTGCCACCGGGGAGCTGTTTTTT. It specifies CASRRTGGATGELFF.

The chain joins TRBV3-1 to TRBJ2-5; D is ambiguous. V lost 3 bases and J lost 5, with 22 bases in between. CDR3 length: 17 residues. Looked up from germline, CDR1 is LGHDT and CDR2 is YNNKEL (reference sequence). CDR3 in DNA: TGTGCCAGCAGCCAGCGAATTCCCATTTCTTTCTCTGAGACCCAGTACTTC. Protein: CASSQRIPISFSETQYF.